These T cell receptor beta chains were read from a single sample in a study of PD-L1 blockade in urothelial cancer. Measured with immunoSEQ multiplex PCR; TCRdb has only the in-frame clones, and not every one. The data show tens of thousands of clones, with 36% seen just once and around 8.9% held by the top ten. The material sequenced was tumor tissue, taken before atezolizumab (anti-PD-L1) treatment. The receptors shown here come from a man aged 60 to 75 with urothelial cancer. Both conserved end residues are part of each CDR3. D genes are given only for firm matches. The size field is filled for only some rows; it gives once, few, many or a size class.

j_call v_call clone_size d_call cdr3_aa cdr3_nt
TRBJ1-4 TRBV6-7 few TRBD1 CASATGTGSEKLFF TGTGCCAGCGCGACAGGGACAGGGTCTGAAAAACTGTTTTTT
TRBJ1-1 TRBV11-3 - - CASSLGVIGTEAFF TGTGCCAGCAGCCTAGGGGTCATCGGCACTGAAGCTTTCTTT
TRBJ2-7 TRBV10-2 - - CASSESRGYEQYF TGCGCCAGCAGTGAGTCAAGGGGCTACGAGCAGTACTTC
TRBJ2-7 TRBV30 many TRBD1 CAWSLGQGAYEQYF TGTGCCTGGAGCTTGGGACAGGGGGCCTACGAGCAGTACTTC
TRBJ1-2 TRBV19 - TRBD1 CASSIAGTGANYGYTF TGTGCCAGTAGTATAGCCGGGACAGGAGCTAACTATGGCTACACCTTC
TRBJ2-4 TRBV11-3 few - CASSALVLINIQYF TGTGCCAGCAGCGCACTAGTTCTGATAAACATTCAGTACTTC
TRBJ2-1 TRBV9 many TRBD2 CASSVSAGAAYNEQFF TGTGCCAGCAGCGTATCGGCGGGAGCCGCCTACAATGAGCAGTTCTTC
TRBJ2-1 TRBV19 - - CASSRDGQSSYNEQFF TGTGCCAGTAGTCGGGACGGACAAAGCTCCTACAATGAGCAGTTCTTC
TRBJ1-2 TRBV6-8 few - CAAMGFARYYGYTF TGTGCCGCGATGGGATTTGCCCGATACTATGGCTACACCTTC
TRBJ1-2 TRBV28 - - CALGVANYGYTF TGTGCCTTGGGAGTGGCTAACTATGGCTACACCTTC
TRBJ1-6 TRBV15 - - CATSRTSSYNSPLHF TGTGCCACCAGCAGGACGAGCTCCTATAATTCACCCCTCCACTTT
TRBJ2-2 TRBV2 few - CASSVEAGELFF TGTGCCAGCAGTGTAGAGGCCGGGGAGCTGTTTTTT
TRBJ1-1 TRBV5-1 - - CASRRQGWDTEAFF TGCGCCAGTCGACGGCAGGGTTGGGACACTGAAGCTTTCTTT
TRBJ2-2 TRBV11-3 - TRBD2 CASSLGLREANTGELFF TGTGCCAGCAGCTTAGGGCTACGGGAGGCGAACACCGGGGAGCTGTTTTTT
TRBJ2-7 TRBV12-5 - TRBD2 CASLKSGSSHEQYF TGTGCCAGTCTCAAGAGCGGGAGTAGTCACGAGCAGTACTTC
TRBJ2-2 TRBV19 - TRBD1 CASSTGQRAGELFF TGTGCCAGTAGTACGGGACAGAGGGCCGGGGAGCTGTTTTTT
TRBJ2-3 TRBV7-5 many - CASSLDSGTSGGVYTQYF TGTGCCAGCAGCTTAGACTCAGGGACTAGCGGGGGTGTGTATACGCAGTATTTT
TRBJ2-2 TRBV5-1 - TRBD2 CASSSGTSPNTGELFF TGCGCCAGCAGCTCGGGGACTAGCCCCAACACCGGGGAGCTGTTTTTT
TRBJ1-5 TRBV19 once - CASSIDTGQPQHF TGTGCCAGTAGTATAGATACTGGTCAGCCCCAGCATTTT
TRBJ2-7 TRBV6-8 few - CASRIAGDSSYEQYF TGTGCCAGCAGGATCGCAGGGGATAGCTCCTACGAGCAGTACTTC
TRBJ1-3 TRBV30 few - CAWSVLGTAGNTIYF TGTGCCTGGAGTGTACTAGGGACCGCTGGAAACACCATATATTTT
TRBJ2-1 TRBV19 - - CASSLRGDNEQFF TGTGCCAGTAGTTTGAGAGGCGACAATGAGCAGTTCTTC
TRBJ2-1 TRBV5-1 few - CASSLNDPVYNEQFF TGCGCCAGCAGCCTGAACGACCCCGTCTACAATGAGCAGTTCTTC
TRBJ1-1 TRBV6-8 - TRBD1 CASRYDRENTEAFF TGTGCCAGCAGGTACGACAGGGAGAACACTGAAGCTTTCTTT
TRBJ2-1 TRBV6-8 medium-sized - CASSYSQVNEQFF TGTGCCAGCAGTTACTCGCAAGTCAATGAGCAGTTCTTC
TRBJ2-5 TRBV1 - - CASSQADRITGETQYF TGCGCCAGCAGCCAAGCGGACAGGATTACCGGAGAGACCCAGTACTTC
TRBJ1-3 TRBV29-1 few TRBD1 CSVRHTTGSSGNTIYF TGCAGCGTAAGACACACGACAGGGAGCTCTGGAAACACCATATATTTT
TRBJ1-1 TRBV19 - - CASSIGGRGAIRNTEAFF TGTGCCAGTAGTATAGGGGGACGAGGGGCAATTCGGAACACTGAAGCTTTCTTT
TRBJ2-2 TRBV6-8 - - CASNGRGRAGTGELFF TGTGCCAGCAATGGACGGGGAAGGGCCGGAACCGGGGAGCTGTTTTTT
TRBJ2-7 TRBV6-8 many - CASSYTGTYEQYF TGTGCCAGCAGTTACACCGGGACCTACGAGCAGTACTTC
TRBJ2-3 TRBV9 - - CASGREGFKDTQYF TGTGCCAGTGGGAGAGAGGGGTTCAAGGATACGCAGTATTTT
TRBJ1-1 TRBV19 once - CASTLTGPLNTEAFF TGTGCCAGTACCCTAACCGGGCCTCTGAACACTGAAGCTTTCTTT
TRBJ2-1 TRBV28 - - CASSFTTTSYNEQFF TGTGCCAGCAGTTTTACGACCACCTCCTACAATGAGCAGTTCTTC
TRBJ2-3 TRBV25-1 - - CASSDWGGGTDTQYF TGTGCCAGCAGTGATTGGGGCGGGGGCACAGATACGCAGTATTTT
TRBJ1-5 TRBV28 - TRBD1 CASSLGAPRTGQGLDQPQHF TGTGCCAGCAGTTTAGGGGCACCTAGGACAGGACAGGGGCTGGATCAGCCCCAGCATTTT
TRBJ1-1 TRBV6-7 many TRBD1 CASRLGQENTEAFF TGTGCCAGCAGATTAGGACAGGAGAACACTGAAGCTTTCTTT
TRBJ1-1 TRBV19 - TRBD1 CASSIDRGRATEAFF TGTGCCAGTAGTATAGACAGGGGGCGGGCCACTGAAGCTTTCTTT
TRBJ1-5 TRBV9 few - CASSDSNQPQHF TGTGCCAGCAGCGATAGCAATCAGCCCCAGCATTTT
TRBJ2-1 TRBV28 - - CASSLNVNEQFF TGTGCCAGCAGTTTAAACGTAAATGAGCAGTTCTTC
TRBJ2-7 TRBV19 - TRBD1 CASSIGQGYEQYF TGTGCCAGTAGTATAGGACAGGGGTACGAGCAGTACTTC
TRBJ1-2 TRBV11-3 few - CASSLVTGPRSANYGYTF TGTGCCAGCAGCTTAGTGACGGGACCGCGGTCAGCTAACTATGGCTACACCTTC
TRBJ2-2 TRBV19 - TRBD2 CASTDGGAGGELFF TGTGCCAGTACCGACGGGGGGGCAGGCGGGGAGCTGTTTTTT
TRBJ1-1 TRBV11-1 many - CASSLEHPGTEAFF TGTGCCAGCAGCTTAGAGCATCCGGGCACTGAAGCTTTCTTT
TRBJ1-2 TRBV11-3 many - CASSQGDPAGEGYTF TGTGCCAGCAGCCAAGGCGATCCGGCGGGGGAAGGCTACACCTTC
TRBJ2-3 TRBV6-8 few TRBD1 CASSTGERNTQYF TGTGCCAGCAGTACAGGGGAAAGAAATACGCAGTATTTT
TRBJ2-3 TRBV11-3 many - CASSSREGGDTDTQYF TGTGCCAGCAGCTCCCGGGAAGGGGGAGACACAGATACGCAGTATTTT
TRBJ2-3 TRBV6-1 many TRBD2 CASSEEAGGPDTQYF TGTGCCAGCAGTGAAGAAGCGGGGGGGCCAGATACGCAGTATTTT
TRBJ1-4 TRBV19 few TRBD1 CASSPGDSGTTNEKLFF TGTGCCAGTAGTCCGGGGGACAGCGGAACAACTAATGAAAAACTGTTTTTT
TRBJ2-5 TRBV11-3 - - CASSLDAGGGLETQYF TGTGCCAGCAGCTTAGACGCAGGGGGAGGGCTAGAGACCCAGTACTTC
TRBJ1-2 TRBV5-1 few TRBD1 CASSLEGALYGYTF TGCGCCAGCAGCTTGGAGGGGGCTCTCTATGGCTACACCTTC
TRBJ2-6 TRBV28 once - CASSPAGSSGANVLTF TGTGCCAGCAGCCCGGCCGGAAGTTCAGGGGCCAACGTCCTGACTTTC
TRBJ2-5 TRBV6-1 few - CASSEGYSGTRGSETQYF TGTGCCAGCAGTGAAGGTTACTCGGGGACAAGGGGTTCGGAGACCCAGTACTTC
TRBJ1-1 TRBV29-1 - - CSGSGKWNTEAFF TGCAGCGGCTCAGGGAAGTGGAACACTGAAGCTTTCTTT
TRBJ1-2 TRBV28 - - CASTPSGGNYGYTF TGTGCCAGCACCCCTTCCGGGGGTAACTATGGCTACACCTTC
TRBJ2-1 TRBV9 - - CASRGVSNEQFF TGTGCCAGCAGGGGGGTTTCCAATGAGCAGTTCTTC
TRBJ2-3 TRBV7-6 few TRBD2 CASSTGLAGGRNTQYF TGTGCCAGCAGCACCGGACTAGCGGGGGGGCGGAATACGCAGTATTTT
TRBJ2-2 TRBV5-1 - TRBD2 CASSLNERGNTGELFF TGCGCCAGCAGCTTGAACGAGCGGGGGAACACCGGGGAGCTGTTTTTT
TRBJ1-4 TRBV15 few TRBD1 CATSPGQGFEKLFF TGTGCCACCAGTCCCGGACAGGGGTTCGAAAAACTGTTTTTT
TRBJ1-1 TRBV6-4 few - CATSLRDEAFF TGTGCCACCTCGCTAAGGGATGAAGCTTTCTTT
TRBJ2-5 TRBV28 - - CASSSPRGVGETQYF TGTGCCAGCAGCTCCCCCCGCGGGGTAGGAGAGACCCAGTACTTC